This T cell receptor beta chain was sequenced for a study of blood T cell repertoires in COVID-19. Generated by immunoSEQ multiplex PCR, the TCRdb table keeps only in-frame clones and is missing some. Of tens of thousands of clones in the sample, roughly four fifths were seen once. Germline loops: CDR1 SGDLS, CDR2 YYNGEE. V gave up 4 bases and J gave up 4 bases, with 15 bases separating them. CDR3 length equals 15 residues. Sequencing was done on a sample of peripheral blood. The V call is TRBV9, the J call TRBJ2-1; D may be TRBD2 (6 bases). The receptor was derived from a human donor in a cohort sampled during active COVID-19. CDR3 region: CASSSGGEAYNEQFF. The CDR3 region has the DNA TGTGCCAGCAGCTCCGGGGGTGAGGCTTACAATGAGCAGTTCTTC.